A single sample is the source of the 15 T cell receptor beta chains below, sequenced in a study of OX40 agonist ivuxolimab in advanced cancers. The table came from immunoSEQ multiplex PCR; TCRdb's copy has only in-frame clones and leaves some out. The table lists tens of thousands of clones, roughly 84% of them singletons, with 9% to 10% in the top ten. The sequenced sample was CD4+ or CD8+ T cells sorted from blood, obtained in a trial of the OX40 agonist ivuxolimab. These receptors were taken from an adult with an advanced solid tumor such as melanoma, head and neck, liver or kidney cancer.

V and J are TRBV11-2 and TRBJ2-5, with no clear D. The CDR3 sequence is 14 residues long. V was clipped by 2 bases and J by 5 bases, with 12 bases between them. CDR1 is SGHAT, CDR2 FQNNGV, per germline. In nucleotides, the CDR3 is TGTGCCAGCAGCTTAAGCCAGCGTCGGGAGACCCAGTACTTC. It yields the protein CASSLSQRRETQYF.

The chain combines TRBV19 with TRBJ2-2; TRBD1 agrees at 9 bases. The CDR3 runs to 15 residues. With V trimmed by 7 bases and J by 4 bases, 7 bases remained unmatched. Germline V gene sequence: CDR1 LNHDA, CDR2 SQIVND (reference sequence). The CDR3 protein is CASKPGQGVTGELFF. Here the CDR3 DNA reads TGTGCCAGTAAACCGGGACAGGGAGTCACCGGGGAGCTGTTTTTT. Looking up the rest from reference TRBV19 and TRBJ2-2 gives the full variable domain: DGGITQSPKYLFRKEGQNVTLSCEQNLNHDAMYWYRQDPGQGLRLIYYSQIVNDFQKGDIAEGYSVSREKKESFPLTVTSAQKNPTAFYLCASKPGQGVTGELFFGEGSRLTVL.

The chain has TRBV28 and TRBJ2-3, with D possibly being TRBD2 (6 bases). The CDR3 covers 14 residues. Trimming took 8 bases from V and 1 from J, leaving 13 bases between them. CDR1 is MDHEN and CDR2 is SYDVKM in the germline V gene. The CDR3 protein is CASAGGSGTDTQYF. In DNA form, the CDR3 reads TGTGCCAGCGCCGGGGGATCTGGCACAGATACGCAGTATTTT.

The V call is TRBV7-9, the J call TRBJ2-7; D is ambiguous. The CDR3 is 14 residues long. Germline lookup yields CDR1 SEHNR and CDR2 FQNEAQ (reference sequence). V was shortened by 5 bases and J by 6 bases, with 17 bases between the two germline ends. CDR3 residues: CASSPNTRWGEQYF. The CDR3 DNA is TGTGCCAGCAGCCCTAACACCCGTTGGGGCGAGCAGTACTTC.

J is TRBJ2-7 and V is TRBV7-8; 10 bases agree with TRBD2. Germline V lookup: CDR1 SGHVS, CDR2 FQNEAQ. The V segment lost 1 base and the J segment 1 base; nucleotides outside the gene matches: 1. This CDR3 contains 15 residues. Written as DNA, the CDR3 is TGTGCCAGCAGCTTAGGGACTAGCGGATCCTACGAGCAGTACTTC. It is translated as CASSLGTSGSYEQYF. Together with reference TRBV7-8 and TRBJ2-7, the CDR3 gives the full variable domain: GAGVSQSPRYKVAKRGQDVALRCDPISGHVSLFWYQQALGQGPEFLTYFQNEAQLDKSGLPSDRFFAERPEGSVSTLKIQRTQQEDSAVYLCASSLGTSGSYEQYFGPGTRLTVT.

The V and J genes are TRBV28 and TRBJ2-5, with TRBD2 matching over 7 bases. The J call may not be correct, given that the DNA end is closer to TRBJ2-7. CDR3 length: 14 amino acids. Per the germline V gene, CDR1 is MDHEN and CDR2 is SYDVKM. The CDR3 DNA sequence: TGTGCCAGCAGTTTCGGGGGAGGGCTCTACGAGCAGTACTTC. Its translation: CASSFGGGLYEQYF.

This chain joins TRBV15 and TRBJ2-5, with TRBD1 matching 9 bases. J gave up 3 bases and V 3 bases, and 5 bases lay outside the gene matches. The V gene's germline CDR1 is LNHNV and CDR2 YYDKDF (reference sequence). The CDR3 sequence is 15 residues long. CDR3 in amino acids: CATSRDRGQEETQYF. CDR3 sequence (DNA): TGTGCCACCAGCAGGGACAGGGGACAAGAAGAGACCCAGTACTTC.

The chain is built from TRBV2 and TRBJ1-5; 7 nucleotides agree with TRBD1. Germline V lookup: CDR1 SNHLY, CDR2 FYNNEI. This CDR3 is 14 amino acids long. With V trimmed by 5 bases and J by 3 bases, 4 bases remained unmatched. This CDR3 is CASSPDRDNQPQHF. The CDR3 bases are TGTGCCAGCAGTCCCGACAGGGACAATCAGCCCCAGCATTTT.

The rearrangement links TRBV28 to TRBJ1-1, with 7 bases fitting TRBD1. The CDR3 has 21 residues. Per germline, CDR1 MDHEN and CDR2 SYDVKM. The ends lost 3 bases at V and 4 bases at J; junction bases unmatched: 26. Here the CDR3 reads CASSFSGLGGGRREGATEAFF. CDR3 DNA: TGTGCCAGCAGTTTTTCTGGGCTAGGAGGGGGCAGGCGGGAAGGGGCCACTGAAGCTTTCTTT.

The V gene is TRBV29-1, the J gene TRBJ2-3, with D unclear. Germline CDR1 reads SQVTM; CDR2 reads ANQGSEA. The CDR3 runs to 11 residues. V shed 1 base and J shed 5 bases, with 4 bases lying between them. CDR3 amino acids: CSVEVQDTQYF. Here the CDR3 DNA reads TGCAGCGTTGAAGTGCAAGATACGCAGTATTTT.

The chain links TRBV5-1 to TRBJ2-3; TRBD1 agrees at 8 bases. The CDR3 sequence is 14 residues long. V lost 8 bases to trimming and J lost 2 bases; unmatched junction nucleotides: 7. The germline V gene encodes CDR1 SGHRS and CDR2 YFSETQ. The CDR3 DNA is TGCGCCAGTTCAGGGGGCGAATCCACAGATACGCAGTATTTT. This translates into CASSGGESTDTQYF.

This clone was counted once. The chain employs TRBV28 and TRBJ2-1, with 8 bases fitting TRBD1. Germline CDR1 and CDR2: MDHEN and SYDVKM. The V and J ends lost 6 bases and 4 bases, in that order; junction bases with no gene match: 11. The CDR3 extends over 16 amino acids. CDR3 sequence reads: CASSLVRDRRYNEQFF. The CDR3 coding sequence is TGTGCCAGCAGCCTAGTCCGGGACAGGAGATACAATGAGCAGTTCTTC.

This rearrangement joins TRBV2 to TRBJ2-7; perhaps TRBD1 as D (5 bases). V lost 5 bases to trimming and J lost 5 bases, with 16 bases between them. The CDR3 has 14 residues. Per germline, CDR1 SNHLY and CDR2 FYNNEI. The CDR3 DNA sequence: TGTGCCAGCAGTTTGAATAGGCAGGGTAACGAGCAGTACTTC. Amino acid sequence: CASSLNRQGNEQYF.

This clone has just a few counts. The gene calls are TRBV7-2 and TRBJ2-6; D remains ambiguous. The CDR3 runs to 14 residues. CDR1 SGHTA and CDR2 FQGNSA come from the germline V gene. V lost 0 bases, J lost 4 bases, and 4 bases lay in between. CDR3 coding DNA: TGTGCCAGCAGCTTAGCCGCCGGGGCCAACGTCCTGACTTTC. It yields the protein CASSLAAGANVLTF.

This chain links TRBV7-3 with TRBJ2-2; TRBD2 matches at 10 bases. CDR1 is SGHTA, CDR2 FQGTGA, per germline. V dropped 6 bases and J dropped 2; count of bases not matched to a gene: 3. This CDR3 region has 15 residues. The CDR3 DNA follows: TGTGCCAGCAGGTTAGCGGGAGGAAACACCGGGGAGCTGTTTTTT. Its protein is CASRLAGGNTGELFF. The full variable domain, with the rest looked up from reference TRBV7-3 and TRBJ2-2, is GAGVSQTPSNKVTEKGKYVELRCDPISGHTALYWYRQSLGQGPEFLIYFQGTGAADDSGLPNDRFFAVRPEGSVSTLKIQRTERGDSAVYLCASRLAGGNTGELFFGEGSRLTVL.